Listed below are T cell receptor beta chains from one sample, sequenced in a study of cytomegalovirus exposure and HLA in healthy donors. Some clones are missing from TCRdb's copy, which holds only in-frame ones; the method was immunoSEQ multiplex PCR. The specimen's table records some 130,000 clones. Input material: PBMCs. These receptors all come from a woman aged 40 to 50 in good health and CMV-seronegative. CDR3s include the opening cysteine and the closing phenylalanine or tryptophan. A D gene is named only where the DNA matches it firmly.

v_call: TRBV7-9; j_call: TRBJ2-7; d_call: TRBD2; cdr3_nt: TGTGCCAGCAGCCCCCGACAGGCGGGGGGCTACGAGCAGTACTTC; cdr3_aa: CASSPRQAGGYEQYF
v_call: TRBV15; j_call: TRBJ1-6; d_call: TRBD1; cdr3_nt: TGTGCCACCAGCAGAGATTTTTTGGGGACAGGGATCAATTCACCCCTCCACTTT; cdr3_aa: CATSRDFLGTGINSPLHF
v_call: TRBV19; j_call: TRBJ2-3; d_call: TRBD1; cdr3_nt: TGTGCCAGTAGTATGGGACAGGGGGCGATAGATACGCAGTATTTT; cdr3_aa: CASSMGQGAIDTQYF
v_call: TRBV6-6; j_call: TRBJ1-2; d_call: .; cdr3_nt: TGTGCCAGCAGAGAGGGAGGGGACTACACCTTC; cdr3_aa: CASREGGDYTF
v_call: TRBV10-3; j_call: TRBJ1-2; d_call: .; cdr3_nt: TGTGCCATCAGTGAGTCCGCAGGGATCTATGGCTACACCTTC; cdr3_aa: CAISESAGIYGYTF
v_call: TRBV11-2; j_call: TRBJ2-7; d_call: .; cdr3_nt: TGTGCCAGCAGCCCCCGGACTCAACGCGATCCGTACTTC; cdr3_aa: CASSPRTQRDPYF
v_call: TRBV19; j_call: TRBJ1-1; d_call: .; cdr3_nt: TGTGCCAGTACGAGACCCGGGGCGGGAACTGAAGCTTTCTTT; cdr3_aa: CASTRPGAGTEAFF
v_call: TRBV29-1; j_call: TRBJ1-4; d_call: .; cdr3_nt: TGCTCGGTGCGGGGTGAAGAAAAACTGTTTTTT; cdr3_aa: CSVRGEEKLFF
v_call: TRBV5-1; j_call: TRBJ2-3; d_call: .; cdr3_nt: TGCGCCAGCAGCTTGGCCAGGGTGGAAGATACGCAGTATTTT; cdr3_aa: CASSLARVEDTQYF
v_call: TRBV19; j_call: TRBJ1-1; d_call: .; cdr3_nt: TGTGCCAGTAGCCGGGTCGCGGACACTGAAGCTTTCTTT; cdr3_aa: CASSRVADTEAFF
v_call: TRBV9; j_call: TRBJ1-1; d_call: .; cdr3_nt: TGTGCCAGCAGCGTAGTACCGGAGGGTAATGCTTTCTTT; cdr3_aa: CASSVVPEGNAFF
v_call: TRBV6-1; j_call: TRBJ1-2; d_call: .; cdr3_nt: TGTGCCAGCAGTGCGTATGTATCTGGCTACACCTTC; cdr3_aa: CASSAYVSGYTF
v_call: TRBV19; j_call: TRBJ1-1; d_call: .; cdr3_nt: TGTGCCAGTATCAGTTCAGGGGTGAAGACTGAAGCTTTCTTT; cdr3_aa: CASISSGVKTEAFF
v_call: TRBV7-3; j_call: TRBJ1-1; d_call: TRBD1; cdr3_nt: TGTGCCAGCAGCCCGACGACAGGGGGAAGCACTGAAGCTTTCTTT; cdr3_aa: CASSPTTGGSTEAFF
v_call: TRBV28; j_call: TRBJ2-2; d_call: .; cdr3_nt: TGTGCCAGCATCGGATCGGGGGTCACCGGGGAGCTGTTTTTT; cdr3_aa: CASIGSGVTGELFF
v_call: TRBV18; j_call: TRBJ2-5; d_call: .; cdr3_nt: TGTGCCAGCTCACCACCAGGGGGAGAAGAGACCCAGTACTTC; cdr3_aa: CASSPPGGEETQYF
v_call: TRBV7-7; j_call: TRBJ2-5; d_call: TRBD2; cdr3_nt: TGTGCTAGCAGCTCAGGACTAGTAGAGACCCAGTACTTC; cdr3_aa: CASSSGLVETQYF
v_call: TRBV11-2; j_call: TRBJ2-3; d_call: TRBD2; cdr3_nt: TGTGCCAGCAGCTTTCGGACTAGCGGGGCTATCACAGATACGCAGTATTTT; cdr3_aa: CASSFRTSGAITDTQYF
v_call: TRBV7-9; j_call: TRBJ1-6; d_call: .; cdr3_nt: TGTGCCAGCAGCCACAAAGGGGGTTATTCACCCCTCCACTTT; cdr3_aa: CASSHKGGYSPLHF
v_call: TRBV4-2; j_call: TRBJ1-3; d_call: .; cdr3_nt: TGTGCCAGCAGCCAAGATCGGACGGGAGGAAACACCATATATTTT; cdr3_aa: CASSQDRTGGNTIYF
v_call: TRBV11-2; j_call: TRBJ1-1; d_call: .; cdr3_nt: TGTGCCAGCAGCTTTACAGAAGGCACTGAAGCTTTCTTT; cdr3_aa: CASSFTEGTEAFF
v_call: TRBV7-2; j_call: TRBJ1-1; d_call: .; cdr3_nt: TGTGCCAGCAGCTTAGCCGGGGCTGAAGCTTTCTTT; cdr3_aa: CASSLAGAEAFF
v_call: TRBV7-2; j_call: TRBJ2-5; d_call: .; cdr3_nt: TGTGCCAGCAGCTTAAGGACAGAAGAGACCCAGTACTTC; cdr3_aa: CASSLRTEETQYF
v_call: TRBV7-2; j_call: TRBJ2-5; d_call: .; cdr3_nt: TGTGCCAGCAGCTTAGTGGAGGGGGCGTGGGAGACCCAGTACTTC; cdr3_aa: CASSLVEGAWETQYF
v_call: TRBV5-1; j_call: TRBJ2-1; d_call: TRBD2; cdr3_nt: TGCGCCAGCAGCTCTACTAGCGGGGGGCAGAATGAGCAGTTCTTC; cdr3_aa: CASSSTSGGQNEQFF
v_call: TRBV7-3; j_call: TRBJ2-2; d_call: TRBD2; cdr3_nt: TGTGCCAGCAGCAGAGCGGGGGGCAACACCGGGGAGCTGTTTTTT; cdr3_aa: CASSRAGGNTGELFF
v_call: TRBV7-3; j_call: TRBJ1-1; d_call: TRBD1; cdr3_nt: TGTGCCAGCGGGACAGCGATGAACACTGAAGCTTTCTTT; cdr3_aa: CASGTAMNTEAFF
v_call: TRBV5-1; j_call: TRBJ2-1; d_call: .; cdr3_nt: TGCGCCAGCAGCCTCATGGGAGCTTACAATGAGCAGTTCTTC; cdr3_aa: CASSLMGAYNEQFF
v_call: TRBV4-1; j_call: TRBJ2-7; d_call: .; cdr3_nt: TGCGCCAGCAGCCAAGATGGTTGGCGGACCTACGAGCAGTACTTC; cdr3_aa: CASSQDGWRTYEQYF
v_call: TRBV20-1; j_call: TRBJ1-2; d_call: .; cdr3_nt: TGCAGTGCTAGCGGTGGGGCCGCCCGGACCTTC; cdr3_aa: CSASGGAARTF
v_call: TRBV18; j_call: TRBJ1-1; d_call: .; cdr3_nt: TGTGCCAGCTCACCCGAAACGTACAGAGAAGCTTTCTTT; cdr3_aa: CASSPETYREAFF
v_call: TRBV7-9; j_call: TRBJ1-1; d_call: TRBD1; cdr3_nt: TGTGCCAGCAGCCCCACAGGGGGCAAGGCTGAAGCTTTCTTT; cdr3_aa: CASSPTGGKAEAFF
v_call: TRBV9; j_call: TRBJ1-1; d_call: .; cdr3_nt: TGTGCCAGCAGCGTCGGGGGTAGGACTGAAGCTTTCTTT; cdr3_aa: CASSVGGRTEAFF
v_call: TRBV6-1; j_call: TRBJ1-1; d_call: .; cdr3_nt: TGTGCCAGCATGCGGGACGGAGAAGCTTTCTTT; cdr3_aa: CASMRDGEAFF
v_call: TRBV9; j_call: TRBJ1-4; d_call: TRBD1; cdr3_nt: TGTGCCAGCAGCCCGGGACAGGGGAATGAAAAACTGTTTTTT; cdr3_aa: CASSPGQGNEKLFF
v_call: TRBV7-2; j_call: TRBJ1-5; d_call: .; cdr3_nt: TGTGCCAGCAGTTCCCAGGGTACCAATCAGCCCCAGCATTTT; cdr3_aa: CASSSQGTNQPQHF
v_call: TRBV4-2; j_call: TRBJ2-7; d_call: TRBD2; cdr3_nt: TGTGCCAGCAGCCAAGATTGGGCGGGGGGGAACGAGCAGTACTTC; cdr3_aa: CASSQDWAGGNEQYF
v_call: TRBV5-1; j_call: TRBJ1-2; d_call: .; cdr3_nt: TGCGCCAGCAGCTTCAGTGTGGACTATGGCTACACCTTC; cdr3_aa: CASSFSVDYGYTF
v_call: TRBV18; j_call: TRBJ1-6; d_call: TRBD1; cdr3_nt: TGTGCCAGCTCACAATTGGACAGGGACAGCTCACCCCTCCACTTT; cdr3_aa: CASSQLDRDSSPLHF
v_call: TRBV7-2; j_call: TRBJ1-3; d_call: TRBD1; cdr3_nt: TGTGCCAGCAGCGCTAGAACGGGACAGGGTATCTCTGGAAACACCATATATTTT; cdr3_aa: CASSARTGQGISGNTIYF
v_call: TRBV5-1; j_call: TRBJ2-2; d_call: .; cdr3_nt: TGCGCCAGCAGCTCCGCGGCCGGGGAGCTGTTTTTT; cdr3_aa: CASSSAAGELFF
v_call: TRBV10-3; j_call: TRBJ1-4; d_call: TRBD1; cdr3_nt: TGTGCCATCAGTGTAGGGGGCGAGGAAAAACTGTTTTTT; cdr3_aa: CAISVGGEEKLFF
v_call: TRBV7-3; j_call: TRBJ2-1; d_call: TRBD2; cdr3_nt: TGTGCCAGCAGCTCGGACCCGCGGGGGGGGCGGTACTCCTACAATGAGCAGTTCTTC; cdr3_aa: CASSSDPRGGRYSYNEQFF
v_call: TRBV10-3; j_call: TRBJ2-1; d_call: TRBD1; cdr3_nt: TGTGCCATCAGTATCGGGACAGGCCTCGGCAATGAGCAGTTCTTC; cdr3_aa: CAISIGTGLGNEQFF
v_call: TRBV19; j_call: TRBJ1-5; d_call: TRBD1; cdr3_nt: TGTGCCAGTAGTGTTCGGGACAGCGCCCAGCATTTT; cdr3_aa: CASSVRDSAQHF
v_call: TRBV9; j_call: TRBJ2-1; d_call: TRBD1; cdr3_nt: TGTGCCAGCAGTGGACAGGGTTATGAGCAGTTCTTC; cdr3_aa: CASSGQGYEQFF
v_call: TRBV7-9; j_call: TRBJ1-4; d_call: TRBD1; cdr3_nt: TGTGCCAGCAGCTTCGGACAGGGAGATAGTGAAAAACTGTTTTTT; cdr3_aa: CASSFGQGDSEKLFF
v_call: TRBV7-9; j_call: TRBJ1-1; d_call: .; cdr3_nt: TGTGCCAGCAGCTTAAACCTCCTACGGGCTTTCTTT; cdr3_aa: CASSLNLLRAFF
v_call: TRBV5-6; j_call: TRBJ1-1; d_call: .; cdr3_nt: TGTGCCAGCAGCTTAGGCTCTTCGCGCGGCACTGAAGCTTTCTTT; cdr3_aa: CASSLGSSRGTEAFF
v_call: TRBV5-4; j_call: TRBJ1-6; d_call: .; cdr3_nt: TGTGCCAGCAGCCTCGACAGGTCATCACCCCTCCACTTT; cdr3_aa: CASSLDRSSPLHF
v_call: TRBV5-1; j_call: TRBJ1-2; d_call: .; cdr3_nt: TGCGCCAGCAGCTATAATACTAACTATGGCTACACCTTC; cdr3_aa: CASSYNTNYGYTF
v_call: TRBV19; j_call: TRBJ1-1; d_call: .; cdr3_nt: TGTGCCAGTAATATCGCAGGGATGGGCACTGAAGCTTTCTTT; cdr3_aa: CASNIAGMGTEAFF
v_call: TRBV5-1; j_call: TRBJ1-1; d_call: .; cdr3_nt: TGCGCCAGCAGCCCGGGGGGGAACACTGAAGCTTTCTTT; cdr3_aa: CASSPGGNTEAFF